This TCR beta chain was documented in a study of cytomegalovirus exposure and HLA in healthy donors. Study-level background: A subsequent analysis reported that the roughly 120 validation repertoires were produced on the same platform that had also been used for the 550 to 750 first-cohort repertoires.

This table comes from immunoSEQ multiplex PCR, and its TCRdb copy is limited to in-frame clones, with some not included. Among approximately 160,000 clones listed, almost 85% were seen once. The sample was PBMCs. This TCR was recovered from a young man in good health and CMV-seropositive.

The CDR3 nucleotides read TGTGCCAGCATGGAGCACTCCGAGGGTACTGAAGCTTTCTTT. Protein sequence: CASMEHSEGTEAFF. This chain uses TRBV6-1 with TRBJ1-1, with D unresolved. Trimming pared 7 bases from V and 5 bases from J, leaving 17 bases between. Germline loops: CDR1 MNHNS, CDR2 SASEGT. The CDR3 has 14 residues.